A selection of T cell receptor beta chains follows, all from one sample in a study of neoadjuvant anti-PD-1 for oral cavity cancer. TCRdb keeps only in-frame clones here, not all; method: immunoSEQ multiplex PCR. The data show approximately 7,600 clones, approximately 55% seen once. Specimen: tumor tissue, collected before nivolumab (anti-PD-1) treatment. The receptors come from a person between 35 and 79 years old with oral cavity squamous cell carcinoma. CDR3s include the opening cysteine and the closing phenylalanine or tryptophan. The order of the fields is V gene, J gene, D gene, clone size, CDR3 DNA, CDR3 protein. A D gene is named only where the DNA matches it firmly. Some rows mark clone size as missing; the rest say once, few, many or name a class of expanded clone.

v_call: TRBV28; j_call: TRBJ2-7; d_call: TRBD1; clone_size: NA; cdr3_nt: TGTGCCAGCACCCCAGGTCAGGGGGTTGACGAGCAGTACTTC; cdr3_aa: CASTPGQGVDEQYF
v_call: TRBV27; j_call: TRBJ2-7; d_call: TRBD1; clone_size: NA; cdr3_nt: TGTGCCAGCAGTTTACAGGGGGCCTACGAGCAGTACTTC; cdr3_aa: CASSLQGAYEQYF
v_call: TRBV7-9; j_call: TRBJ1-1; d_call: NA; clone_size: few; cdr3_nt: TGTGCCAGCAGCTTAGCGGGGCTGAACACTGAAGCTTTCTTT; cdr3_aa: CASSLAGLNTEAFF
v_call: TRBV9; j_call: TRBJ2-1; d_call: TRBD2; clone_size: NA; cdr3_nt: TGTGCCAGCAGCGTATATTGGACTAGCGGGAGAGGTGAGCAGTTCTTC; cdr3_aa: CASSVYWTSGRGEQFF
v_call: TRBV4-2; j_call: TRBJ1-5; d_call: NA; clone_size: NA; cdr3_nt: TGTGCCAGCAGCTTGGAGGCCCAAGCGAGGCAGCCCCAGCATTTT; cdr3_aa: CASSLEAQARQPQHF
v_call: TRBV6-1; j_call: TRBJ2-4; d_call: TRBD2; clone_size: NA; cdr3_nt: TGTGCCAGCAGAGCGGGACTAGAGAAAAACATTCAGTACTTC; cdr3_aa: CASRAGLEKNIQYF
v_call: TRBV6-6; j_call: TRBJ2-7; d_call: NA; clone_size: NA; cdr3_nt: TGTGCCAGCAGCGGTTGGACATCACCCTACGAGCAGTACTTC; cdr3_aa: CASSGWTSPYEQYF
v_call: TRBV9; j_call: TRBJ2-1; d_call: TRBD2; clone_size: once; cdr3_nt: TGTGCCAGCAGCGTAGCGGGGACTAGCGGGGGAAGCTCCTACAATGAGCAGTTCTTC; cdr3_aa: CASSVAGTSGGSSYNEQFF
v_call: TRBV13; j_call: TRBJ1-3; d_call: NA; clone_size: NA; cdr3_nt: TGTGCCAGCAGCCGGGGTCGTGGAAACACCATATATTTT; cdr3_aa: CASSRGRGNTIYF
v_call: TRBV2; j_call: TRBJ2-5; d_call: TRBD2; clone_size: NA; cdr3_nt: TGTGCCAGCAGCGCCTCCCCGGGAGGAGAGACCCAGTACTTC; cdr3_aa: CASSASPGGETQYF
v_call: TRBV2; j_call: TRBJ2-1; d_call: NA; clone_size: NA; cdr3_nt: TGTGCCAGCAGTGGCGGCGCCACCTACAATGAGCAGTTCTTC; cdr3_aa: CASSGGATYNEQFF
v_call: TRBV11-2; j_call: TRBJ2-7; d_call: NA; clone_size: NA; cdr3_nt: TGTGCCAGCAGCTCGAAGCCGGGCTCTCCTCGTCCGGGATTC; cdr3_aa: CASSSKPGSPRPGF
v_call: TRBV18; j_call: TRBJ2-3; d_call: NA; clone_size: NA; cdr3_nt: TGTGCCAGCTCACCACCGGGCAGCACAGATACGCAGTATTTT; cdr3_aa: CASSPPGSTDTQYF
v_call: TRBV6-1; j_call: TRBJ2-5; d_call: NA; clone_size: NA; cdr3_nt: TGTGCCAGCAGTGAAGAGACCCAGTACTTC; cdr3_aa: CASSEETQYF
v_call: TRBV21-1; j_call: TRBJ1-5; d_call: NA; clone_size: NA; cdr3_nt: TGTGCCAGCAGCATACCTGTTCGGTCCGGCACGTTTTATAGCAATCAGCCCCAGCATTTT; cdr3_aa: CASSIPVRSGTFYSNQPQHF
v_call: TRBV5-1; j_call: TRBJ2-2; d_call: NA; clone_size: few; cdr3_nt: TGCGCCAGCAGCGTTCAGGGAGTCCCCGGGGAGCTGTTTTTT; cdr3_aa: CASSVQGVPGELFF
v_call: TRBV5-1; j_call: TRBJ2-5; d_call: TRBD2; clone_size: NA; cdr3_nt: TGCGCCAGCAGCTTGGACGGACTAGCGGGAAAAGAGACCCAGTACTTC; cdr3_aa: CASSLDGLAGKETQYF
v_call: TRBV5-4; j_call: TRBJ2-7; d_call: TRBD1; clone_size: few; cdr3_nt: TGTGCCAGCAGGTTTGGGGACAGGGAAACTCCGGGGGAGCAGTACTTC; cdr3_aa: CASRFGDRETPGEQYF
v_call: TRBV11-2; j_call: TRBJ2-5; d_call: NA; clone_size: NA; cdr3_nt: TGTGCCAGCAGCTTGGGCCTAAACGTCGAGACCCAGTACTTC; cdr3_aa: CASSLGLNVETQYF
v_call: TRBV25-1; j_call: TRBJ1-1; d_call: NA; clone_size: NA; cdr3_nt: TGTGCCAGCAGGTTAATGAACACTGAAGCTTTCTTT; cdr3_aa: CASRLMNTEAFF
v_call: TRBV20-1; j_call: TRBJ2-5; d_call: NA; clone_size: few; cdr3_nt: TGCAGTGCTCGGCCGCAAGAGACCCAGTACTTC; cdr3_aa: CSARPQETQYF
v_call: TRBV6-5; j_call: TRBJ2-1; d_call: NA; clone_size: NA; cdr3_nt: TGTGCCAGCTCGCCGAGCTCCTACAATGAGCAGTTCTTC; cdr3_aa: CASSPSSYNEQFF
v_call: TRBV19; j_call: TRBJ2-2; d_call: TRBD2; clone_size: NA; cdr3_nt: TGTGCCAGTAGTACCACTAGCGGGGTCGGGGAGCTGTTTTTT; cdr3_aa: CASSTTSGVGELFF
v_call: TRBV19; j_call: TRBJ2-1; d_call: NA; clone_size: NA; cdr3_nt: TGTGCCAGTAGTTTACCCGGGAGCTCCTACAATGAGCAGTTCTTC; cdr3_aa: CASSLPGSSYNEQFF
v_call: TRBV28; j_call: TRBJ2-7; d_call: NA; clone_size: NA; cdr3_nt: TGTGCCAGCAGCCGGAGCTTGGGCGCCTACGAGCAGTACTTC; cdr3_aa: CASSRSLGAYEQYF
v_call: TRBV15; j_call: TRBJ2-5; d_call: NA; clone_size: NA; cdr3_nt: TGTGCCACCAGCAGAGATCGGGCGGCAAACTACCAAGAGACCCAGTACTTC; cdr3_aa: CATSRDRAANYQETQYF
v_call: TRBV6-5; j_call: TRBJ2-5; d_call: NA; clone_size: NA; cdr3_nt: TGTGCCAGCAGTTACTCGGACGGTAGGGAGACCCAGTACTTC; cdr3_aa: CASSYSDGRETQYF
v_call: TRBV28; j_call: TRBJ2-3; d_call: TRBD2; clone_size: NA; cdr3_nt: TGTGCCAGCAGTTTACCCGGGACTAGCGGGGGTCGCACAGATACGCAGTATTTT; cdr3_aa: CASSLPGTSGGRTDTQYF
v_call: TRBV27; j_call: TRBJ1-5; d_call: TRBD1; clone_size: NA; cdr3_nt: TGTGCCAGCAGTATGACAGGGGTGGCGCCCCAGCATTTT; cdr3_aa: CASSMTGVAPQHF
v_call: TRBV6-5; j_call: TRBJ1-1; d_call: NA; clone_size: few; cdr3_nt: TGTGCCAGCAGGCATCGACGGAGCTTGAACACTGAAGCTTTCTTT; cdr3_aa: CASRHRRSLNTEAFF
v_call: TRBV18; j_call: TRBJ2-2; d_call: NA; clone_size: NA; cdr3_nt: TGTGCCAGCTCACCACCGGGGGCAGGTTCTTTCCCGAACACCGGGGAGCTGTTTTTT; cdr3_aa: CASSPPGAGSFPNTGELFF
v_call: TRBV15; j_call: TRBJ2-2; d_call: TRBD1; clone_size: NA; cdr3_nt: TGTGCCACCAGCAGGGACAGGTCCACCGGGGAGCTGTTTTTT; cdr3_aa: CATSRDRSTGELFF
v_call: TRBV19; j_call: TRBJ2-3; d_call: NA; clone_size: NA; cdr3_nt: TGTGCCAGTAGTCCCCCCCAGTCCGGTTGGGGCACAGATACGCAGTATTTT; cdr3_aa: CASSPPQSGWGTDTQYF
v_call: TRBV5-1; j_call: TRBJ2-5; d_call: TRBD1; clone_size: NA; cdr3_nt: TGCGCCAGCAGGGCGAGAGTGGGACAGAATTTAGAGACCCAGTACTTC; cdr3_aa: CASRARVGQNLETQYF
v_call: TRBV10-1; j_call: TRBJ2-7; d_call: NA; clone_size: few; cdr3_nt: TGCGCCAGCAGTGCCACAGGGAGAGGGTCCTACGAGCAGTACTTC; cdr3_aa: CASSATGRGSYEQYF
v_call: TRBV27; j_call: TRBJ2-1; d_call: NA; clone_size: NA; cdr3_nt: TGTGCCAGCAAAGACCCAGACCGCTCCTACAATGAGCAGTTCTTC; cdr3_aa: CASKDPDRSYNEQFF
v_call: TRBV4-1; j_call: TRBJ2-3; d_call: TRBD1; clone_size: NA; cdr3_nt: TGCGCCAGCAGCCTTCTATGGACAGGGACTCCAGATACGCAGTATTTT; cdr3_aa: CASSLLWTGTPDTQYF